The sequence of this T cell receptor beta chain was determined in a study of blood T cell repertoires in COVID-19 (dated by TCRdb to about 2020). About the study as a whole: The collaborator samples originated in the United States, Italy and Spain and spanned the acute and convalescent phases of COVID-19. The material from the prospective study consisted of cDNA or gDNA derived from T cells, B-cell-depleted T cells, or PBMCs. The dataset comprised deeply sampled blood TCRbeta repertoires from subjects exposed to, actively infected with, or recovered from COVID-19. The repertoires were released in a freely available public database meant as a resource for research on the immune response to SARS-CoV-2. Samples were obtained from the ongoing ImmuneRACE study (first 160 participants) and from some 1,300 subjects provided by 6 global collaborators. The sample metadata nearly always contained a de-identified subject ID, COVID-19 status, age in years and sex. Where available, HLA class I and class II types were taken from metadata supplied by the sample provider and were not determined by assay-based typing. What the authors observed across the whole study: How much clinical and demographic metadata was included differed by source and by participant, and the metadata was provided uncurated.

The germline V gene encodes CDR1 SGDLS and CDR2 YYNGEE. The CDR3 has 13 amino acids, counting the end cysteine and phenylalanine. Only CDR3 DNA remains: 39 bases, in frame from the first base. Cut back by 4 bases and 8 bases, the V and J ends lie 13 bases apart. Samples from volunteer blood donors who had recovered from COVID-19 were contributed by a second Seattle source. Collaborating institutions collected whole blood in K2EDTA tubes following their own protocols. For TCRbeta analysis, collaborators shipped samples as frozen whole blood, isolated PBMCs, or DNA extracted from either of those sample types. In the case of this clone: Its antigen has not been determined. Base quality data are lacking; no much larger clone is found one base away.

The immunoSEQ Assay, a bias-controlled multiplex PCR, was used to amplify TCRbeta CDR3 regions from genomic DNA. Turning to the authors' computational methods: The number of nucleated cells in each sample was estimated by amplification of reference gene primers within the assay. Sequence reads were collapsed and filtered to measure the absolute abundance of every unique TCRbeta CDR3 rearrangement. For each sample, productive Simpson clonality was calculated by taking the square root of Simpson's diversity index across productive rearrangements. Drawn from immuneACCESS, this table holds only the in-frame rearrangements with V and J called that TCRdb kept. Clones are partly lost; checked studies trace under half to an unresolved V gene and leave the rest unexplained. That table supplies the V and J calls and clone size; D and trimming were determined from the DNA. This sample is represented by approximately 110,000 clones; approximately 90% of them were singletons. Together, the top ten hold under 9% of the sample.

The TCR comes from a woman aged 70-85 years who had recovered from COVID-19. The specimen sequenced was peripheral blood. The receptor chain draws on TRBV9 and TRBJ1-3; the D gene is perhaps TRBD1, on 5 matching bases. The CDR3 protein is CASSLDVGDTIYF. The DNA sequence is TGTGCCAGCAGCTTGGACGTAGGGGACACCATATATTTT.